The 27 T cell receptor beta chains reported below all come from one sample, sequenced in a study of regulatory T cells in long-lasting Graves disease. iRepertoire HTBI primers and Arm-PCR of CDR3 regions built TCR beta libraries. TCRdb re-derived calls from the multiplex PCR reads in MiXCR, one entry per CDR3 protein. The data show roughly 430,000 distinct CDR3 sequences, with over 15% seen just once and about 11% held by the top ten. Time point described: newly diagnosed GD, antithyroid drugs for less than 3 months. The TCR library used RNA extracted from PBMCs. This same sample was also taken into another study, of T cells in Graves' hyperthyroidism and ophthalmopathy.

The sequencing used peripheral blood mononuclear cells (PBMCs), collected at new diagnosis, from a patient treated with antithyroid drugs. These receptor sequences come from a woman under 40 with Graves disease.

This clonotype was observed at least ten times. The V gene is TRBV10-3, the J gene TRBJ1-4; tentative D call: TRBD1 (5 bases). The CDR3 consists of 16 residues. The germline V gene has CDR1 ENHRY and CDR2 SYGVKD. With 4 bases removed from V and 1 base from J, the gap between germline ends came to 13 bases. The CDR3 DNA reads TGTGCCATCAGTGGGGCCGGGGGTGAAACTAATGAAAAACTGTTTTTT. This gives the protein CAISGAGGETNEKLFF.

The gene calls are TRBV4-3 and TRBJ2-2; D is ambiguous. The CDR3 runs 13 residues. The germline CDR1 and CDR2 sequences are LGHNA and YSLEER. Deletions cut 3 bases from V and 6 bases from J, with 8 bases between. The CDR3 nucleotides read TGCGCCAGCAGCCAGAGGCCTGCCGGGGAGCTGTTTTTT. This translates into CASSQRPAGELFF.

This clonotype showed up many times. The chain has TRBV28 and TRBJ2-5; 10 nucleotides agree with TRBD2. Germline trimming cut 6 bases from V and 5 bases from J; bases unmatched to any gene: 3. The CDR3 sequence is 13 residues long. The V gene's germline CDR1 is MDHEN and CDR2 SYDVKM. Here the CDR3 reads CASRAGGTETQYF. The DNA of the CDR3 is TGTGCCAGCAGAGCGGGAGGGACGGAGACCCAGTACTTC.

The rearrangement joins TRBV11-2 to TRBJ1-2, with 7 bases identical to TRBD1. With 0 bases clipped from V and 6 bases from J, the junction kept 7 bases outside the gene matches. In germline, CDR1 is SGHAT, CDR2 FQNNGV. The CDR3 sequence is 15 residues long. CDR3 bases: TGTGCCAGCAGCTTAGATTATGAGGGGGCCCATGGCTACACCTTC. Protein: CASSLDYEGAHGYTF.

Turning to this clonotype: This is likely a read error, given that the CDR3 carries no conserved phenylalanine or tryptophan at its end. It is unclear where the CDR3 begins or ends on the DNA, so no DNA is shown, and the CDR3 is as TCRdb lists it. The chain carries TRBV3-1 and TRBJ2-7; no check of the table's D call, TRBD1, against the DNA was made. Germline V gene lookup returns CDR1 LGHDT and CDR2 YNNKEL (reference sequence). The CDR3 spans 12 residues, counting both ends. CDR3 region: CASSQGAGTALL.

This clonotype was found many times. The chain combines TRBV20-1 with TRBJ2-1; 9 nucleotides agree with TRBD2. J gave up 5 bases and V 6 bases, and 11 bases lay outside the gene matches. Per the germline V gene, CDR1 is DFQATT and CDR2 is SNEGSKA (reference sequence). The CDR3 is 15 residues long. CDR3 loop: CSASWREGRHNEQFF. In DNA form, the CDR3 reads TGCAGTGCCAGTTGGCGGGAGGGCCGGCACAATGAGCAGTTCTTC.

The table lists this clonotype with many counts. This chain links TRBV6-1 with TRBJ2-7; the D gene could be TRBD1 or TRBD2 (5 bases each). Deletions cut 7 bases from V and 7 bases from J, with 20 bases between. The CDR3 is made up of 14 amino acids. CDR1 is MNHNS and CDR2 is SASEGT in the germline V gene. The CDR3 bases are TGTGCCAGCACTACCGGGACCGCGGCGCGAGAGCAGTACTTC. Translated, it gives CASTTGTAAREQYF.

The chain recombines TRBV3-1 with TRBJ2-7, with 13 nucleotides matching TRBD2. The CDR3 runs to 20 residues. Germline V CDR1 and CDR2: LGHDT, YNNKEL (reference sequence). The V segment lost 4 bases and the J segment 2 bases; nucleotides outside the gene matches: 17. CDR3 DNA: TGTGCCAGCAGCCCTCCCCCCGACGGACTAGCGGGAGTTTACCCCTACGAGCAGTACTTC. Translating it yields CASSPPPDGLAGVYPYEQYF.

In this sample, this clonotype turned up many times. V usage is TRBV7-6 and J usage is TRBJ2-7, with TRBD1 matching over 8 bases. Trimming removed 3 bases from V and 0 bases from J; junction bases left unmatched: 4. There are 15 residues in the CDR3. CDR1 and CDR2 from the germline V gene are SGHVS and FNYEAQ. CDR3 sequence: CASSLGQDFSYEQYF. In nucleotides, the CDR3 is TGTGCCAGCAGCTTGGGACAGGACTTCTCCTACGAGCAGTACTTC.

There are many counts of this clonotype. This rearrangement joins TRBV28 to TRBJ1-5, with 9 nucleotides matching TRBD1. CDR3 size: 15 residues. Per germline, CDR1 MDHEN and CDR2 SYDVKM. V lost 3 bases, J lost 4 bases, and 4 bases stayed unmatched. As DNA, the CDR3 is TGTGCCAGCAGTTTGGGACAGGGATATAATCAGCCCCAGCATTTT. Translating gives CASSLGQGYNQPQHF.

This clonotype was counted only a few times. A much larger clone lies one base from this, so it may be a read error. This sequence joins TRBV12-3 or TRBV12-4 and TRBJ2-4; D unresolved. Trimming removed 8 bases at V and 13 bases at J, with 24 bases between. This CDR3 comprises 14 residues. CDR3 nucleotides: TGTGCCAGCCGTGACCCCTCGGAGTACAATGAGCAGTACTTC. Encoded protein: CASRDPSEYNEQYF.

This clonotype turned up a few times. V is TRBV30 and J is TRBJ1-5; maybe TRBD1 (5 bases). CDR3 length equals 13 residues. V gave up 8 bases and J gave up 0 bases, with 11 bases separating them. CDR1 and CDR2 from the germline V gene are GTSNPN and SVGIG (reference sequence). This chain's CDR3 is CAEGTDSNQPQHF. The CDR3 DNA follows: TGTGCCGAAGGGACGGATAGCAATCAGCCCCAGCATTTT.

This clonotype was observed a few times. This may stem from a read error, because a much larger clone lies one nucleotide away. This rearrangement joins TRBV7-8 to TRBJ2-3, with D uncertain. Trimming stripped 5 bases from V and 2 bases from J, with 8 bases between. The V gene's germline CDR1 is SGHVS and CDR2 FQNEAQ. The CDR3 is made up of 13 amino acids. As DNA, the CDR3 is TGTGCCAGCAGCCCGAGGATCACAGATACGCAGTATTTT. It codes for CASSPRITDTQYF. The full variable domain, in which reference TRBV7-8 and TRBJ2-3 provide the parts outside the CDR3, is GAGVSQSPRYKVAKRGQDVALRCDPISGHVSLFWYQQALGQGPEFLTYFQNEAQLDKSGLPSDRFFAERPEGSVSTLKIQRTQQEDSAVYLCASSPRITDTQYFGPGTRLTVL.

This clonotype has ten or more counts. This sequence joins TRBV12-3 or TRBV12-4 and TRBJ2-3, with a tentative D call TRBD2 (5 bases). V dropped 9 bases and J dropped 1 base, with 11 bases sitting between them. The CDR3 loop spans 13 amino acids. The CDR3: CARDFIGTDTQYF. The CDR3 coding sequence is TGTGCCAGGGACTTTATTGGCACAGATACGCAGTATTTT.

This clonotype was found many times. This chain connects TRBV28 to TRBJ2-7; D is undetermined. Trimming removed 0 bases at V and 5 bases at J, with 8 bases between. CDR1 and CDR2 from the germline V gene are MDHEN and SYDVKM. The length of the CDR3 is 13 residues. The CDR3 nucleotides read TGTGCCAGCAGTTTATGGTTGTTTCACGAGCAGTACTTC. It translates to CASSLWLFHEQYF.

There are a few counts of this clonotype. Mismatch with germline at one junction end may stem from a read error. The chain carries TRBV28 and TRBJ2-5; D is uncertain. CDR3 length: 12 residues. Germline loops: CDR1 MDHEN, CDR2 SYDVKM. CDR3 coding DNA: TGTGCCAGCAGTTTAGTGAGAGAGACCCAGTGCTTC. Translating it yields CASSLVRETQCF.

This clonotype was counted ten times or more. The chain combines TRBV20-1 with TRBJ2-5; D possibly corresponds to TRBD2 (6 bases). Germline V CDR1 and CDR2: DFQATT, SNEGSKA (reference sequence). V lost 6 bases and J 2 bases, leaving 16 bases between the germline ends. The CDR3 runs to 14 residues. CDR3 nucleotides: TGCAGTGCCCCCCGGGACTGGCGGCAAGAGACCCAGTACTTC. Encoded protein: CSAPRDWRQETQYF.

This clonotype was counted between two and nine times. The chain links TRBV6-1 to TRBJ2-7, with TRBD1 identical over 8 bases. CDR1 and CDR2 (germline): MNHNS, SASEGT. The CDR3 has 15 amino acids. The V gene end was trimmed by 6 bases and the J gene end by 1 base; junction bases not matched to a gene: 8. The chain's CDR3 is CASSYRGEDSYEQYF. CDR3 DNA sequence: TGTGCCAGCAGCTACAGGGGGGAGGATTCCTACGAGCAGTACTTC.

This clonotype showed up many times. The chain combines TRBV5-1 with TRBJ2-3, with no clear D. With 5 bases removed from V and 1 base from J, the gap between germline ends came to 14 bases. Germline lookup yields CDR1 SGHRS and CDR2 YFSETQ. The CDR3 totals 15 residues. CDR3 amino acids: CASRYDQLRTDTQYF. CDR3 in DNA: TGCGCCAGCAGGTACGACCAATTACGCACAGATACGCAGTATTTT.

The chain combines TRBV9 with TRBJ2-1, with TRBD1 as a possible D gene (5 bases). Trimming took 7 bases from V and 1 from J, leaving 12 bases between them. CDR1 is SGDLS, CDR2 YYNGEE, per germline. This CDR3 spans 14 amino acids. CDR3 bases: TGTGCCAGCGGGGCGGCCCTATCCTACAATGAGCAGTTCTTC. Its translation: CASGAALSYNEQFF. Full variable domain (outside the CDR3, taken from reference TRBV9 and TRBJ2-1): DSGVTQTPKHLITATGQRVTLRCSPRSGDLSVYWYQQSLDQGLQFLIQYYNGEERAKGNILERFSAQQFPDLHSELNLSSLELGDSALYFCASGAALSYNEQFFGPGTRLTVL.

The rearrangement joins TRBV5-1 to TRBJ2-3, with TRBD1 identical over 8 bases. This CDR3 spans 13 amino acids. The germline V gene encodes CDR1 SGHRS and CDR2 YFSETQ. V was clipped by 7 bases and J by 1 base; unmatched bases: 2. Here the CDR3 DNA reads TGCGCCAGCGCGGGACAGGGCACAGATACGCAGTATTTT. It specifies CASAGQGTDTQYF.

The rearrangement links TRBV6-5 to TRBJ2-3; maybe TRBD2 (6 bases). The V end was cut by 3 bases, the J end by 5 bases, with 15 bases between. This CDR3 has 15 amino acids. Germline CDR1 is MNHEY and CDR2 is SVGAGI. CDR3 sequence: CASSYLEGVKDTQYF. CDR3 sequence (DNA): TGTGCCAGCAGTTATTTGGAGGGAGTGAAAGATACGCAGTATTTT.

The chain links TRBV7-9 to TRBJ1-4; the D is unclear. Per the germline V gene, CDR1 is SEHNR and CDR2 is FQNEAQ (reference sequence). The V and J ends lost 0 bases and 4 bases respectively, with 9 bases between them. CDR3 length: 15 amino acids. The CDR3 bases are TGTGCCAGCAGCTTAGCTGGCTCGGATAATGAAAAACTGTTTTTT. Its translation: CASSLAGSDNEKLFF.

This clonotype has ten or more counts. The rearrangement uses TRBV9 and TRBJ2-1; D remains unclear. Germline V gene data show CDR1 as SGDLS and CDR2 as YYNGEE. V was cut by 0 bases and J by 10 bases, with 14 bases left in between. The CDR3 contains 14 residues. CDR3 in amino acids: CASSVASVGGEQFF. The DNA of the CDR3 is TGTGCCAGCAGCGTAGCGAGCGTAGGTGGCGAGCAGTTCTTC.

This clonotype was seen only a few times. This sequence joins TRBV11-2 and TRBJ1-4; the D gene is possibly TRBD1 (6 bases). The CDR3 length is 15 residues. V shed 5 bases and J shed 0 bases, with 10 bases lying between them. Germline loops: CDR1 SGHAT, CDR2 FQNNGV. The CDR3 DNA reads TGTGCCAGCAGCACAGGGTTTGCAACTAATGAAAAACTGTTTTTT. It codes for CASSTGFATNEKLFF.

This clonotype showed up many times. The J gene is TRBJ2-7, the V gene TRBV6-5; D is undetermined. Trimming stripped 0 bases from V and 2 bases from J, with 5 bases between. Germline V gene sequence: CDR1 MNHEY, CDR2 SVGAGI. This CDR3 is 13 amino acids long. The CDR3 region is CASSYSRAYEQYF. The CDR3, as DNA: TGTGCCAGCAGTTACTCCCGTGCCTACGAGCAGTACTTC.

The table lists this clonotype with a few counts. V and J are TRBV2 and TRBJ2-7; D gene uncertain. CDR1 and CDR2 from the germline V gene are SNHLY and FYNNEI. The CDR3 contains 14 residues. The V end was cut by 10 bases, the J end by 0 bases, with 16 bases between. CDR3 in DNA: TGTGCCACCGTAAGAGAGACCCCCTCCTACGAGCAGTACTTC. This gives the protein CATVRETPSYEQYF.